This entry lists 8 T cell receptor beta chains sequenced from one sample in a study of siplizumab effects on memory and regulatory T cells (dated by TCRdb to the late 2010s). The library was obtained by the immunoSEQ multiplex PCR assay. TCRdb obtained this table from immuneACCESS and retained in-frame rearrangements with V and J assigned. These tables miss some clones; where compared with another copy, unresolved V genes account for less than half of the shortfall, and the remainder is unexplained. A total of about 60,000 clones appear in this sample, over 65% of them only once. Of the sample, 3% to 4% is held by the ten largest clones. Material for sequencing was memory CD4+ T cells sorted from blood. Interpreted using the paper, the cell subset or site label stands for: unstimulated CD4+ memory T cells. These receptors were obtained from a human donor in good health.

The rearrangement links TRBV6-1 to TRBJ2-7; TRBD1 is a possible D gene (6 bases). V was clipped by 3 bases and J by 0 bases, with 12 bases between them. CDR3 length: 15 amino acids. Germline V CDR1 and CDR2: MNHNS, SASEGT. The CDR3 loop reads CASSDLGASSYEQYF. The CDR3 DNA reads as TGTGCCAGCAGTGATTTGGGGGCGTCCTCCTACGAGCAGTACTTC.

The rearrangement joins TRBV2 to TRBJ1-1; D ambiguous. Trimming cost V 1 base and J 0 bases, with 12 bases left between them. The germline V gene has CDR1 SNHLY and CDR2 FYNNEI. The CDR3 runs to 16 residues. This CDR3 is CASSEVPGALNTEAFF. The CDR3, as DNA: TGTGCCAGCAGTGAAGTTCCAGGCGCCCTGAACACTGAAGCTTTCTTT. Based on the CDR3 plus reference TRBV2 and TRBJ1-1, the full variable domain is EPEVTQTPSHQVTQMGQEVILRCVPISNHLYFYWYRQILGQKVEFLVSFYNNEISEKSEIFDDQFSVERPDGSNFTLKIRSTKLEDSAMYFCASSEVPGALNTEAFFGQGTRLTVV.

The gene calls are TRBV2 and TRBJ2-1; the D gene is possibly TRBD2 (6 bases). The CDR3 runs to 19 residues. Germline V gene lookup returns CDR1 SNHLY and CDR2 FYNNEI. Trimming left V 6 bases short and J 0 bases short, with 24 bases between. CDR3 sequence: CASSSRDGDSWSSYNEQFF. CDR3 bases: TGTGCCAGCAGCTCCCGGGACGGGGACTCCTGGAGCTCCTACAATGAGCAGTTCTTC.

The chain uses TRBV5-1 and TRBJ1-2, with D hard to call. Germline CDR1 is SGHRS and CDR2 is YFSETQ. The CDR3 extends over 13 amino acids. V was shortened by 4 bases and J by 4 bases, with 11 bases between the two germline ends. The CDR3: CASSPTRVYGYTF. The CDR3 DNA is TGCGCCAGCAGCCCTACACGAGTCTATGGCTACACCTTC.

The V and J genes are TRBV2 and TRBJ2-3; D possibly corresponds to TRBD2 (5 bases). The CDR3 covers 14 residues. The germline V gene encodes CDR1 SNHLY and CDR2 FYNNEI. V was pared by 5 bases and J by 0 bases, with 9 bases between. CDR3 bases: TGTGCCAGCAGTCTCGGGATTAGCACAGATACGCAGTATTTT. It yields the protein CASSLGISTDTQYF.

This clone was picked up a small number of times. The rearrangement links TRBV7-7 to TRBJ2-5; TRBD2 is a possible D gene (6 bases). V was pared by 2 bases and J by 7 bases, with 11 bases between. Germline-derived CDR1 and CDR2 are SSHAT and FNYEAQ (reference sequence). There are 13 residues in the CDR3. The CDR3 here is CASSLSSGGTQYF. The CDR3 nucleotides are TGTGCCAGCAGCTTATCTTCCGGGGGGACCCAGTACTTC.

V and J are TRBV18 and TRBJ1-5; no clear D. Trimming removed 2 bases from V and 4 bases from J, with 12 bases in between. The CDR3 has 15 amino acids. The germline gives CDR1 KGHSH, CDR2 LQKENI. The DNA for the CDR3 is TGTGCCAGCTCACCAAATGCAGGCCTAAATCAGCCCCAGCATTTT. Its translation is CASSPNAGLNQPQHF.

This chain connects TRBV4-2 to TRBJ2-3; 7 bases agree with TRBD1. V shed 5 bases and J 2 bases; nucleotides not matched to a gene: 4. Germline V CDR1 and CDR2: LGHNA, YNFKEQ. The CDR3 runs 14 residues. For the CDR3, the DNA is TGTGCCAGCAGCACGACAGGGAACACAGATACGCAGTATTTT. Translating gives CASSTTGNTDTQYF.